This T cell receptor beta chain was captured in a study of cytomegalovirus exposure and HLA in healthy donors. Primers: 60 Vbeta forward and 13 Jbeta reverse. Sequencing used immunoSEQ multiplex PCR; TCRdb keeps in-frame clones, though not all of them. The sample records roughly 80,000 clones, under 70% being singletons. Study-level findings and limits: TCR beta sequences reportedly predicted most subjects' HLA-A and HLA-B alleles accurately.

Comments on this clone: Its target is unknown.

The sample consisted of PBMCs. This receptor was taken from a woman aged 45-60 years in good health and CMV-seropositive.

The CDR3 coding sequence is TGCGCCAGCAGACGCGGACAGGGCGAGACCCAGTACTTC. Its protein is CASRRGQGETQYF. V usage is TRBV5-1 and J usage is TRBJ2-5; 8 positions match TRBD1. This CDR3 has 13 residues. Unmatched junction bases numbered 5, after V lost 5 bases and J lost 5 bases. CDR1 SGHRS and CDR2 YFSETQ come from the germline V gene.